This T cell receptor beta chain is drawn from a study of blood T cells in healthy people across ages. Background on the study: The capture of about one barcoded beta molecule per two T cells was achieved by template switching.

In this sample, this clonotype turned up many times. Its matching antigen is unknown. Study findings and constraints: Long-lived donors exceeded aged donors in naive CD4+ cells and diversity. Measured against age, TCR beta diversity per million T cells decreased in a roughly linear manner.

Germline V gene lookup returns CDR1 SGHVS and CDR2 FQNEAQ. V lost 5 bases, J lost 4 bases, and 17 bases stayed unmatched. The CDR3 spans 18 residues. It was with a sample-barcoded 5' primer and a J-beta primer mix that a second PCR of roughly 7 to 12 cycles was run. The yield of each sample was at least 3 million CDR3-containing paired-end reads. TCRdb fed the 5' RACE reads into MiXCR, producing one record per CDR3 protein. Among roughly 1.5 million distinct CDR3 sequences listed, around 40% were seen once. The chain links TRBV7-8 to TRBJ1-2, with 9 nucleotides matching TRBD1. This TCR was recovered from a young woman in good health. Input material: blood. The CDR3 here is CASSPSGTGRSLLYGYTF. The CDR3 DNA reads as TGTGCCAGCAGCCCTTCCGGGACAGGGCGAAGTCTCCTCTATGGCTACACCTTC.